The 22 T cell receptor beta chains in this list originate from one sample, sequenced in a study of Ad26.COV2.S vaccination and SARS-CoV-2 variants. Treatment noted: about 20 received Ad26.COV2.S at low or high dose, single or two shots; several received placebo; per-sample allocation not given. Samples were taken on day 63 after the first vaccine or placebo injection. Clones were read by immunoSEQ multiplex PCR, and TCRdb kept only the in-frame ones, dropping some. Among 330,000 or so clones listed, around 90% were seen once. The sequencing used peripheral blood, collected in a trial of Ad26.COV2.S vaccine versus placebo. The receptors derive from a person aged 18-60 years who received the Ad26.COV2.S COVID-19 vaccine or a placebo.

V and J are TRBV5-5 and TRBJ1-1, with D uncertain. This CDR3 spans 13 amino acids. The germline V and J ends were trimmed by 1 base and 2 bases, with 6 bases remaining between them. The germline V gene encodes CDR1 SGHKS and CDR2 YYEKEE (reference sequence). CDR3 sequence: CASSLPGNTEAFF. As DNA, the CDR3 is TGTGCCAGCAGCTTGCCGGGTAACACTGAAGCTTTCTTT. The complete variable domain, with remaining parts taken from reference TRBV5-5 and TRBJ1-1, reads DAGVTQSPTHLIKTRGQQVTLRCSPISGHKSVSWYQQVLGQGPQFIFQYYEKEERGRGNFPDRFSARQFPNYSSELNVNALLLGDSALYLCASSLPGNTEAFFGQGTRLTVV.

This rearrangement joins TRBV6-5 to TRBJ2-7; 8 bases align to TRBD2. Germline assignment: CDR1 MNHEY and CDR2 SVGAGI. This CDR3 comprises 14 residues. The J segment lost 7 bases and the V segment lost 10 bases, leaving 15 bases of the junction unmatched. Here the CDR3 DNA reads TGTGCCACCTACCGGACAGCGGGAGTAGGGGAGCAGTACGTC. Translation: CATYRTAGVGEQYV.

CDR3 coding DNA: TGTGCCAGCAGCTTAGCGCGGGAATACAGCTCCTACGAGCAGTACGTC. Its translation: CASSLAREYSSYEQYV. The chain employs TRBV7-2 and TRBJ2-7; weak D call: TRBD2 (6 bases). Trimming took off 0 bases at V and 0 bases at J, with 12 bases between the two ends. The CDR3 consists of 16 residues. Germline values: CDR1 SGHTA, CDR2 FQGNSA.

This chain connects TRBV3-1 (or the pseudogene TRBV3-2) to TRBJ1-2; 7 nucleotides align to TRBD1. V lost 4 bases and J lost 10; bases outside the gene matches: 6. Germline V lookup: CDR1 LGHDT, CDR2 YNNKEL (reference sequence). The CDR3 length is 12 residues. In nucleotides, the CDR3 is TGTGCCAGCAGCCTTTCGGACAGGTCCTACACCTTC. Its protein product is CASSLSDRSYTF.

The V and J genes are TRBV3-1 (or the pseudogene TRBV3-2) and TRBJ1-3; 11 nucleotides agree with TRBD1. The CDR3 has 15 amino acids. With V trimmed by 7 bases and J by 4 bases, 6 bases remained unmatched. CDR1 and CDR2 (germline): LGHDT, YNNKEL (reference sequence). The CDR3 region is CASTPDRGRGNTIYF. The CDR3 DNA is TGTGCCAGCACTCCGGACAGGGGGCGAGGAAACACCATATATTTT.

The chain employs TRBV10-2 and TRBJ2-7; D gene ambiguous. Germline V CDR1 and CDR2: WSHSY, SAAADI. The CDR3 length is 13 residues. The V end was cut by 4 bases, the J end by 3 bases, with 10 bases between. The CDR3 reads CASSVSISYEQYF. CDR3 DNA: TGCGCCAGCAGTGTCTCCATAAGCTACGAGCAGTACTTC.

This clone was seen a single time. The rearrangement joins TRBV18 to TRBJ1-1, with D tentatively TRBD1 (6 bases). The CDR3 covers 13 residues. Germline values: CDR1 KGHSH, CDR2 LQKENI. Between the trimmed V and J ends, which lost 6 bases and 4 bases, there was a span of 12 bases. The CDR3 nucleotides are TGTGCCAGCTCCGCTGACAGGACCACTGAAGCTTTCTTT. Amino acids: CASSADRTTEAFF. The full variable domain, completed using reference TRBV18 and TRBJ1-1, is NAGVMQNPRHLVRRRGQEARLRCSPMKGHSHVYWYRQLPEEGLKFMVYLQKENIIDESGMPKERFSAEFPKEGPSILRIQQVVRGDSAAYFCASSADRTTEAFFGQGTRLTVV.

This sequence joins TRBV19 and TRBJ1-1, with TRBD1 identical over 7 bases. CDR3 size: 15 residues. CDR1 LNHDA and CDR2 SQIVND come from the germline V gene (reference sequence). After removal of 9 bases from V and 0 bases from J, the junction contained 10 bases not matched to a gene. CDR3 sequence reads: CASHWGQMMNTEAFF. CDR3 DNA: TGTGCCAGCCATTGGGGACAGATGATGAACACTGAAGCTTTCTTT.

The CDR3 region has the DNA TGTGCCAGCAGCTTAGCAACTAGCGGGGGGGTATCAGTCACAGATACGCAGTATTTT. It translates to CASSLATSGGVSVTDTQYF. The rearrangement uses TRBV7-8 and TRBJ2-3, with 13 positions matching TRBD2. The junction had 8 bases not matched to a gene; V was cut back by 0 bases and J by 2 bases. This CDR3 contains 19 residues. Germline CDR1 SGHVS, CDR2 FQNEAQ.

Only one count was recorded for this clone. In nucleotides, the CDR3 is TGCGCCAGCAGCTTGGATACGGGAGTGGGCAATGAGCAGTTCTTC. Translation gives CASSLDTGVGNEQFF. The chain combines TRBV5-1 with TRBJ2-1; a possible D gene is TRBD2 (6 bases). Germline V CDR1 and CDR2: SGHRS, YFSETQ. The CDR3 has 15 amino acids. V lost 0 bases and J 6 bases, leaving 13 bases between the germline ends.

The V and J genes are TRBV4-1 and TRBJ1-2; 9 bases align to TRBD1. This CDR3 is built from 14 residues. Unmatched junction bases numbered 9, after V lost 6 bases and J lost 7 bases. The germline V gene has CDR1 MGHRA and CDR2 YSYEKL. Here the CDR3 DNA reads TGCGCCAGCAGACAAAGTGGACAGGGGTCTGGCTACACCTTC. It is translated as CASRQSGQGSGYTF.

V gene TRBV9 combines with J gene TRBJ2-1; the D is unclear. The germline gives CDR1 SGDLS, CDR2 YYNGEE. V shed 4 bases and J shed 5 bases, with 10 bases lying between them. The CDR3 consists of 13 residues. The CDR3 is CASSSPYHNEQFF. The CDR3 DNA sequence: TGTGCCAGCAGCTCCCCCTACCACAATGAGCAGTTCTTC.

The V call is TRBV5-4, the J call TRBJ1-6, with a tentative D call TRBD1 (5 bases). This CDR3 is 14 amino acids long. CDR1 is SGHNT, CDR2 YYREEE, per germline (reference sequence). Deletions cut 2 bases from V and 9 bases from J, with 12 bases between. Here the CDR3 reads CASSLEGRGSPLHF. The DNA of the CDR3 is TGTGCCAGCAGCTTAGAGGGGCGGGGTTCACCCCTCCACTTT.

The chain joins TRBV7-6 to TRBJ2-5; no clear D. The germline CDR1 and CDR2 sequences are SGHVS and FNYEAQ. CDR3 length equals 16 residues. The V end lost 3 bases, the J end lost 2 bases, and 16 bases lay between the germline ends. This CDR3 reads CASSLTMLWLQETQYF. Here the CDR3 DNA reads TGTGCCAGCAGCTTGACGATGTTATGGTTGCAAGAGACCCAGTACTTC.

J is TRBJ1-1 and V is TRBV7-2, with D possibly TRBD1 on 5 matching bases. V shed 2 bases and J shed 0 bases, with 7 bases lying between them. Germline V CDR1 and CDR2: SGHTA, FQGNSA. This CDR3 contains 14 residues. The CDR3 protein is CASSLTTVNTEAFF. CDR3 nucleotides: TGTGCCAGCAGCTTAACGACAGTGAACACTGAAGCTTTCTTT.

The J gene is TRBJ1-2, the V gene TRBV6-5; perhaps TRBD1 as D (6 bases). CDR1 is MNHEY, CDR2 SVGAGI, per germline. V lost 6 bases and J lost 2, with 13 bases in between. This CDR3 is 14 amino acids long. CDR3 sequence reads: CASRRATGNYGYTF. CDR3 in DNA: TGTGCCAGCAGACGCGCAACAGGGAACTATGGCTACACCTTC.

This chain uses TRBV12-5 with TRBJ2-1; unclear D gene. Trimming stripped 0 bases from V and 10 bases from J, with 4 bases between. The germline CDR1 and CDR2 sequences are LGHNT and FRNRAP. The CDR3 consists of 11 residues. In nucleotides, the CDR3 is TGTGCTAGTGGTTTGGTACCCGAGCAGTTCTTC. Protein: CASGLVPEQFF.

Comments on this clone: Other DNA sequences of this sample code for an identical CDR3. The chain uses TRBV5-4 and TRBJ2-1; D gene unclear. CDR1 SGHNT and CDR2 YYREEE come from the germline V gene (reference sequence). The CDR3 totals 14 residues. V lost 0 bases and J 0 bases, leaving 4 bases between the germline ends. CDR3 bases: TGTGCCAGCAGCTTGGGCAGCTCCTACAATGAGCAGTTCTTC. Amino acid sequence: CASSLGSSYNEQFF.

The chain couples TRBV7-2 to TRBJ2-2, with 7 bases aligning to TRBD1. The CDR3 covers 16 residues. From germline, CDR1 is SGHTA and CDR2 FQGNSA. Trimming cost V 4 bases and J 0 bases; bases outside gene matches: 5. In nucleotides, the CDR3 is TGTGCCAGCAGCTCTAGGACAGGAACGAACACCGGGGAGCTGTTTTTT. The encoded protein is CASSSRTGTNTGELFF.

The V gene is TRBV9, the J gene TRBJ1-6, with D possibly matching TRBD1 (6 bases). Germline V gives CDR1 SGDLS, CDR2 YYNGEE. With 4 bases removed from V and 0 bases from J, the gap between germline ends came to 17 bases. The CDR3 covers 18 residues. The chain's CDR3 is CASSTSGAYPSYNSPLHF. The CDR3, as DNA: TGTGCCAGCAGCACCTCAGGGGCTTACCCCTCCTATAATTCACCCCTCCACTTT.

This rearrangement joins TRBV7-2 to TRBJ2-3, with D possibly being TRBD2 (6 bases). The germline V gene has CDR1 SGHTA and CDR2 FQGNSA. V lost 5 bases and J 5 bases, leaving 20 bases between the germline ends. CDR3 length: 16 residues. CDR3 sequence (DNA): TGTGCCAGCAGCCGCAGTCTGGCAGTCGGGAGAGATACGCAGTATTTT. Translated: CASSRSLAVGRDTQYF.

In its sample, this clone was seen once. The chain combines TRBV24-1 with TRBJ2-1; tentatively, D is TRBD1 or TRBD2 (5 bases each). Trimming cost V 6 bases and J 4 bases, with 21 bases left between them. CDR3 length: 17 residues. CDR1 KGHDR and CDR2 SFDVKD come from the germline V gene. DNA of the CDR3: TGTGCCACCAGTCCCCGGCCGGGGACCCCCTTTTACAATGAGCAGTTCTTC. Its translation: CATSPRPGTPFYNEQFF.